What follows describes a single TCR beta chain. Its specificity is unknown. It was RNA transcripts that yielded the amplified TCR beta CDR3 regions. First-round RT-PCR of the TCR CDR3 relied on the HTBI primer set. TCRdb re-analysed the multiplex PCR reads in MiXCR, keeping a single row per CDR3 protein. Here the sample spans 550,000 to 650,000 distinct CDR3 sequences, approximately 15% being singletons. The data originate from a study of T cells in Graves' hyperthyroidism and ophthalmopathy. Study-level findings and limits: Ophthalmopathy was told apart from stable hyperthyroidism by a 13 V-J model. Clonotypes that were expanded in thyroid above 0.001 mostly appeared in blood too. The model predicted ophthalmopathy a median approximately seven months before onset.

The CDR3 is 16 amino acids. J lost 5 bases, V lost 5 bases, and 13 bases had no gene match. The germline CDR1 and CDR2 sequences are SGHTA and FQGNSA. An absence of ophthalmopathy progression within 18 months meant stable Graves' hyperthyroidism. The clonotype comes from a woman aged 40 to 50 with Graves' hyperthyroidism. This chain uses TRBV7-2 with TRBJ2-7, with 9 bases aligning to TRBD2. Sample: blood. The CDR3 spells CASSPHSAGGPNEQYF. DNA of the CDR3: TGTGCCAGCAGCCCACATTCGGCGGGAGGGCCGAACGAGCAGTACTTC.